Reported below is one TCR beta chain. Its antigen is still unknown. This sample is drawn from a study of memory CD4+ T cells and cytomegalovirus serostatus. Study in general: This sample comes from healthy Belgian adults, several CMV seropositive, about 25 seronegative. Study-level points and caveats: CMV serostatus prediction reached median AUC approximately 0.95, or 0.91 with US-trained model. About two fifths of the roughly 160 known CMV-associated TCRbeta sequences appeared in CD4+ memory.

This CDR3 is built from 15 residues. J lost 5 bases, V lost 4 bases, and 6 bases had no gene match. Germline V CDR1 and CDR2: MGHRA, YSYEKL. TCRdb's table, derived via immunoSEQ multiplex PCR, lists solely in-frame clones and lacks some. This sample has roughly 45,000 clones, with just under 80% found just once. Single viable CD3+CD4+CD8-CD45RO+ cells were sorted as the memory CD4+ T cells. Total CD4+ T cells were enriched by CD4 positive selection. Source material: memory CD4+ T cells from blood. The gene calls are TRBV4-1 and TRBJ2-2, with 8 positions matching TRBD1. The receptor comes from an adult in good health and CMV-seronegative. CDR3 DNA: TGCGCCAGCAGCCCCGAGGACAGGGTAACCGGGGAGCTGTTTTTT. This translates into CASSPEDRVTGELFF.